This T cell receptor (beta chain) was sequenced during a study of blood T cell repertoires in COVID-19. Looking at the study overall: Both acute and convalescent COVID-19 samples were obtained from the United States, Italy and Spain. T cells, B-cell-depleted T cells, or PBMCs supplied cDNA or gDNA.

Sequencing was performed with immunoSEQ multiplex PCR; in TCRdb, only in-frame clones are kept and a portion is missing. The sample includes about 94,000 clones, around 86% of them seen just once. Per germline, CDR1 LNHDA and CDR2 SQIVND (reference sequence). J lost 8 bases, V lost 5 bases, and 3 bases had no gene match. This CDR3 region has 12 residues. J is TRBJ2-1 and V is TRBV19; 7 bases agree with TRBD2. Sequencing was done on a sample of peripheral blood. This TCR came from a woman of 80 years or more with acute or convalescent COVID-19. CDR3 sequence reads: CASSRLAHEQFF. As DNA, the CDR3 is TGTGCCAGTAGTCGACTAGCCCATGAGCAGTTCTTC.